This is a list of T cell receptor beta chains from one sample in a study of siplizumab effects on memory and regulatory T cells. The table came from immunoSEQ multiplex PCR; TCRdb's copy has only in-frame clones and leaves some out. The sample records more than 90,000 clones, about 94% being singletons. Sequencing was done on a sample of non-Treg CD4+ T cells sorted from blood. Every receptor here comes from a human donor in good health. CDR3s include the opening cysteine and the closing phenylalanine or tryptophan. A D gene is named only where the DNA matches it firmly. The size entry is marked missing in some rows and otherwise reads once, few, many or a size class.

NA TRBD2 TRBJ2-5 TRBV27 CASSLNFGGRAGETQYF TGTGCCAGCAGTTTAAATTTTGGCGGGAGGGCCGGAGAGACCCAGTACTTC
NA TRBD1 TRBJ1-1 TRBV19 CASTDRGHGNTEAFF TGTGCCAGTACCGACAGGGGGCATGGGAACACTGAAGCTTTCTTT
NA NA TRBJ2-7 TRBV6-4 CASSDAGFERYF TGTGCCAGCAGTGATGCCGGTTTTGAGCGGTACTTC
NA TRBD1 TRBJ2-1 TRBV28 CASSRYRDRDYNEQFF TGTGCCAGCAGCAGATACCGGGACAGGGACTACAATGAGCAGTTCTTC
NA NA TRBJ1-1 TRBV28 CASSLSNTEAFF TGTGCCAGCAGTTTAAGCAACACTGAAGCTTTCTTT
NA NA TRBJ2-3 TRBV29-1 CSVGVLTLRYF TGCAGCGTAGGGGTCCTGACCTTACGTTATTTT
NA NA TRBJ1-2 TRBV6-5 CASSPSGQTNYGYTF TGTGCCAGCAGCCCGAGCGGGCAGACTAACTATGGCTACACCTTC
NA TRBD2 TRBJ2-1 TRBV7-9 CASSFNSGSGKFF TGTGCCAGCAGCTTCAATAGCGGGAGTGGGAAGTTCTTC
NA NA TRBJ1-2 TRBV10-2 CASRGTLENYGYTF TGCGCCAGCAGGGGGACCCTCGAAAACTATGGCTACACCTTC
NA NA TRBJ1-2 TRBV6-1 CASGDYYGYTF TGTGCCAGCGGGGATTACTATGGCTACACCTTC
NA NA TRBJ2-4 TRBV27 CASSFFGKNIQYF TGTGCCAGCAGTTTTTTCGGGAAAAACATTCAGTACTTC
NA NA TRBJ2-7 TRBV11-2 CASSSRTVAPYF TGTGCCAGCAGCTCTCGGACTGTAGCTCCGTACTTC
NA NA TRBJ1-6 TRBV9 CASSPVGLGSPLHF TGTGCCAGCAGCCCCGTGGGGCTCGGATCACCCCTCCACTTT
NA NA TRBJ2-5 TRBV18 CASSPPTRGEETQYF TGTGCCAGCTCACCACCGACGAGGGGAGAGGAGACCCAGTACTTC
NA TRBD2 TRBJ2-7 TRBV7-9 CASSAGGRIANEQYF TGTGCCAGCAGCGCGGGGGGACGGATTGCGAACGAGCAGTACTTC
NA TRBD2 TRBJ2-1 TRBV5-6 CASSHTTSGRALSFF TGTGCCAGCAGCCATACAACTAGCGGGAGGGCCCTTTCCTTCTTC
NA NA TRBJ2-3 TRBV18 CASSPLAISTDTQYF TGTGCCAGCTCACCACTAGCGATAAGCACAGATACGCAGTATTTT
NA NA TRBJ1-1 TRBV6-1 CASSEVAAGEAFF TGTGCCAGCAGTGAAGTGGCAGCCGGAGAAGCTTTCTTT
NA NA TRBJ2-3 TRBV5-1 CASSLMGTDTQYF TGCGCCAGCAGCTTGATGGGAACAGATACGCAGTATTTT
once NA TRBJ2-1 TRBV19 CASSVRLEQFF TGTGCCAGTAGTGTCAGGTTAGAGCAGTTCTTC
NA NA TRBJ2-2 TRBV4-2 CASSHSGSVVSWELFF TGTGCCAGCAGCCATTCGGGCTCAGTGGTGAGCTGGGAGCTGTTTTTT
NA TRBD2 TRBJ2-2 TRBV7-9 CASPYGRGKHSNTGELFF TGTGCCAGCCCCTATGGGCGGGGGAAACACTCAAACACCGGGGAGCTGTTTTTT
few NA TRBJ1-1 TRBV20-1 CSAAAQAEAFF TGCAGTGCTGCGGCCCAGGCTGAAGCTTTCTTT
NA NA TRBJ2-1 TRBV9 CASSVGRRGNEQFF TGTGCCAGCAGCGTAGGTCGGAGGGGCAATGAGCAGTTCTTC
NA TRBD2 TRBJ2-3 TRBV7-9 CASSLGSAGVDDTQYF TGTGCCAGCAGCTTAGGCTCAGCGGGAGTCGATGATACGCAGTATTTT
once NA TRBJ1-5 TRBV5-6 CASSLGGRWNQPQHF TGTGCCAGCAGTCTGGGAGGCCGGTGGAATCAGCCCCAGCATTTT
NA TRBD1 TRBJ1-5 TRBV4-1 CASSQGQGASNQPQHF TGCGCCAGCAGCCAAGGACAGGGGGCTAGCAATCAGCCCCAGCATTTT
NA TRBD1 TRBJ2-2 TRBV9 CASSVQDRADGELFF TGTGCCAGCAGCGTGCAGGACAGGGCCGACGGGGAGCTGTTTTTT
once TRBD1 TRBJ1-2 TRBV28 CASSEGDRKYYGYTF TGTGCCAGCAGTGAGGGGGACAGGAAGTACTATGGCTACACCTTC
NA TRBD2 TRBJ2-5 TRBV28 CASSEREWTSGLRAQYF TGTGCCAGCAGTGAGCGAGAGTGGACTAGCGGCCTCCGGGCCCAGTACTTC
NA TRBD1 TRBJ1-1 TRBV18 CASSDRQGGSEAFF TGTGCCAGCTCGGACAGACAGGGGGGATCTGAAGCTTTCTTT
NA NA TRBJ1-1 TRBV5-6 CASQTRGGYMNTEAFF TGTGCCAGCCAAACCCGGGGGGGCTACATGAACACTGAAGCTTTCTTT
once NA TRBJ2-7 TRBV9 CASSSGVGVFYEQYF TGTGCCAGCAGCTCAGGGGTGGGAGTTTTTTACGAGCAGTACTTC
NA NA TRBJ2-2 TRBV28 CASNYLSPTGELFF TGTGCCAGCAATTACCTCTCACCAACCGGGGAGCTGTTTTTT
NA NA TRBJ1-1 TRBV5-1 CASSLGGRQMPNTEAFF TGCGCCAGCAGCTTGGGGGGACGGCAAATGCCTAACACTGAAGCTTTCTTT
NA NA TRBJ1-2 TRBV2 CASSVFTGKGGYTF TGTGCCAGCAGTGTTTTTACAGGGAAGGGTGGCTACACCTTC
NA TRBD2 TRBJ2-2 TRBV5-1 CASSFRREVAGELFF TGCGCCAGCAGCTTTAGGCGGGAGGTAGCCGGGGAGCTGTTTTTT
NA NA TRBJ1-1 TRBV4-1 CASSQVRGPPYEAFF TGCGCCAGCAGCCAGGTCAGGGGACCCCCCTATGAAGCTTTCTTT
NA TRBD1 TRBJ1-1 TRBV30 CAWSPTGTEAFF TGTGCCTGGAGTCCGACAGGGACTGAAGCTTTCTTT
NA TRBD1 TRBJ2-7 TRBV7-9 CASSLDDRGSRRQYF TGTGCCAGCAGCTTAGACGACAGGGGCAGTCGTCGGCAGTACTTC
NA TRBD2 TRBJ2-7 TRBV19 CASTPRPGLAGESNYEQYF TGTGCCAGCACTCCGAGACCGGGACTAGCGGGAGAGAGTAACTACGAGCAGTACTTC
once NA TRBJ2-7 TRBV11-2 CASRKMSGTYEQYF TGTGCCAGCCGCAAGATGAGCGGTACCTACGAGCAGTACTTC
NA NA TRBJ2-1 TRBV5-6 CASSSGSGNEQFF TGTGCCAGCAGCTCTGGGTCGGGTAATGAGCAGTTCTTC
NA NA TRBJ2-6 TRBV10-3 CAISDPRAASGANVLTF TGTGCCATCAGTGATCCCAGGGCGGCCTCTGGGGCCAACGTCCTGACTTTC
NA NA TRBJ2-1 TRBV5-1 CASSFALHLGYNEQFF TGCGCCAGCAGCTTTGCCCTACACTTGGGCTACAATGAGCAGTTCTTC
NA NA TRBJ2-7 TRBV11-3 CASSLGRLRSEQYF TGTGCCAGCAGCTTAGGTCGTCTCCGCAGCGAGCAGTACTTC
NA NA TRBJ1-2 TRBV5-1 CASSLDGGPNYGYTF TGCGCCAGCAGCTTGGACGGCGGACCTAACTATGGCTACACCTTC
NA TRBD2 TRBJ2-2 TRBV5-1 CASSPLAGGHTGELFF TGCGCCAGCAGCCCTCTAGCGGGAGGGCACACCGGGGAGCTGTTTTTT
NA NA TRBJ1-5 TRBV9 CASSTGQTNQPQHF TGTGCCAGCAGCACCGGACAAACCAATCAGCCCCAGCATTTT
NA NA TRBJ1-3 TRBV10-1 CASSAGDTIYF TGCGCCAGCAGCGCCGGGGACACCATATATTTT
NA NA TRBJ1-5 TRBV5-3 CARSHDNNQPQHF TGTGCCAGAAGCCATGACAACAATCAGCCCCAGCATTTT
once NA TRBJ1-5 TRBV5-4 CASSQDMGANQPQHF TGTGCCAGCAGCCAAGACATGGGCGCAAATCAGCCCCAGCATTTT
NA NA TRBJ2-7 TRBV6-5 CASTGSYEQYF TGTGCCAGCACAGGGTCCTACGAGCAGTACTTC